The source of this T cell receptor (beta chain) is a study of CXCR3-negative and CXCR3-positive naive CD8 T cells (dated by TCRdb to between 2019 and 2020). Regarding the study in general: In total, 130 million to 150 million TRB reads were obtained, which works out to roughly 1.5 +/- 0.3 million reads per library. Naive subsets from 5 or 6 donors and memory cells from 3 donors were included in the TRBV-TRBJ cluster analysis. Diversity and physicochemical repertoire analyses were performed on around twelve donors pooled from two independent experiments. The paper's findings and limits, for the study overall: Both naive subsets had comparably high repertoire diversity, while memory CD8+ T cells had much lower repertoire diversity. Freshly isolated PBMCs were used for most assays because CXCR3 expression partially decreased after cryopreservation. Compared with CXCR3-negative naive cells, CXCR3-positive naive cells had TRB CDR3s with higher hydrophobicity (lower Kidera factor 4), lower energy, and higher strength and volume indices. Because surface CD5, which is linked to self-reactivity in mice, was comparable between the naive subsets, TCR interaction strength was also inferred from TRB CDR3 physicochemical properties. Within the same donor, TRBV-TRBJ usage looked similar between naive CXCR3-negative and CXCR3-positive cells, but memory cells had distinct patterns.

A note on this clonotype: Its specific antigen is unknown.

For each CD8+ T cell subset, flow sorting was done in triplicate, and a few hundred thousand cells per subset went directly into RLT lysis buffer. To keep memory contaminants out, a stringent definition of naive CD8+ T cells was applied: CD45RO-CCR7+CD27+CD95-. Peripheral blood mononuclear cells were isolated from buffy coats by standard density gradient centrifugation. A FACSAria III was used to flow-sort naive CD8+ T cells into CXCR3-negative and CXCR3-positive populations. An RNeasy Mini Kit was used to extract total RNA from the sorted cells. This sample was sequenced with a NextSeq 550. The Human TCR Profiling Kit (MiLaboratory) was used to prepare UMI-labeled 5' RACE TRB cDNA libraries. The full amount of extracted RNA was used for cDNA synthesis, and the full amount of resulting cDNA was used for PCR amplification. Libraries were prepared in parallel with an identical number of PCR cycles. Under the source paper's analysis protocol: MIGEC and MiXCR extracted about 48,000 +/- 9,800 unique UMI-labeled TRB cDNA molecules per library, requiring at least two reads per UMI. An average of about 40,000 +/- 10,000 functional in-frame TRB CDR3 nucleotide clonotypes without stop codons was found per library. After downsampling to 5000 UMI-labeled TRB molecules per sample, diversity metrics, including normalized Shannon-Wiener and Chao1, were computed in VDJtools. Clonotype-size-weighted physicochemical properties of the central five CDR3 residues (interaction energy, strength, volume and Kidera factor 4) were computed in VDJtools. Each entry corresponds to one CDR3 protein sequence from reads that TCRdb reprocessed, and DNA is not given. What appears here as the V and J calls and clone size reflects TCRdb's work, not the paper's. The sample's clone listing holds over 6,500 distinct CDR3 sequences. More than 1.4% of the sample rests with the top ten.

According to the germline V gene, CDR1 reads MGHRA and CDR2 reads YSYEKL. The CDR3 spans 14 residues, from the cysteine through the phenylalanine. The entry carries no DNA sequence. The chain is encoded by TRBV4-1 joined to TRBJ2-7; the D call from TCRdb, TRBD2, cannot be confirmed without DNA. This clonotype was sampled from a human donor in good health. Some clones in this sample may be carry-over from other donors' samples. Specimen: naive CXCR3- CD8+ T cells from blood. According to the study, the label for this sample's cell subset or site signals: CD45RO-CCR7+CD27+CD95- naive CD8+ T cells lacking CXCR3 (TNR3-). The CDR3 corresponds to CASSQEVSGGEQYF.